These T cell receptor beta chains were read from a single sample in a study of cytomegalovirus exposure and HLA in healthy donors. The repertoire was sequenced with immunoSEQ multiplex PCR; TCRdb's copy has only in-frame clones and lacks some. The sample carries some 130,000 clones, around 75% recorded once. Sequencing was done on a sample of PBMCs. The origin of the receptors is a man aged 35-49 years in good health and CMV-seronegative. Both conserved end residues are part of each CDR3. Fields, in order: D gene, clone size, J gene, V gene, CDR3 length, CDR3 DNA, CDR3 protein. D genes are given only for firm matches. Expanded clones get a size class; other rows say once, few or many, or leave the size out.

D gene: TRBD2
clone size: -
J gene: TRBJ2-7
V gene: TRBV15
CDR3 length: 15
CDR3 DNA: TGTGCCACCAGCAGAGACAGAGCGGGGGACTACGAGCAGTACTTC
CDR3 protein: CATSRDRAGDYEQYF

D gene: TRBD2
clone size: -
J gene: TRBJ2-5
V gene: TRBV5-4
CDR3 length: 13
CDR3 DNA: TGTGCCAGCAGCTTGTCGGGGGGGGAGACCCAGTACTTC
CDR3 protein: CASSLSGGETQYF

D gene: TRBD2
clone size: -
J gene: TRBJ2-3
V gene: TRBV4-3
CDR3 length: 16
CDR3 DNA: TGCGCCAGCAGCCTAACGAGCGGGGGGGCCGCAGATACGCAGTATTTT
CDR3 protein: CASSLTSGGAADTQYF

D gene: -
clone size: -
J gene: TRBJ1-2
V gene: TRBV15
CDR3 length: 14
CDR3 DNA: TGTGCCACCAGCAGAGTTCAGGGCCACTATGGCTACACCTTC
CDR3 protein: CATSRVQGHYGYTF

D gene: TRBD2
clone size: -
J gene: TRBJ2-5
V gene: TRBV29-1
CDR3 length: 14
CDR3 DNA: TGCAGCGTTGAGTGGCTAGCGGGAGTGGAGACCCAGTACTTC
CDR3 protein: CSVEWLAGVETQYF

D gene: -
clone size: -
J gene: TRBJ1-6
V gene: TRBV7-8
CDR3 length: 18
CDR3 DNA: TGTGCCAGCAGCCCTGGACAGCCCTTATCCTCCTATAATTCACCCCTCCACTTT
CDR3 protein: CASSPGQPLSSYNSPLHF

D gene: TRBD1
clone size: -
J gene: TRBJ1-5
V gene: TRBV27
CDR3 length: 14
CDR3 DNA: TGTGCCAGCAGTTCACAGGGGAGGAATCAGCCCCAGCATTTT
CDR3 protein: CASSSQGRNQPQHF

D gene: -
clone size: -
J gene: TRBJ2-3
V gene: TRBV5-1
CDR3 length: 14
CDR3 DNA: TGCGCCAGCAGCAAGGGGAACCCCACAGATACGCAGTATTTT
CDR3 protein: CASSKGNPTDTQYF

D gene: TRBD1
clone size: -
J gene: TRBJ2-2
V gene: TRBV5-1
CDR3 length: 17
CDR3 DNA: TGCGCCAGCAGCTCAACAGGGGTCGTTGAGGGCACCGGGGAGCTGTTTTTT
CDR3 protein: CASSSTGVVEGTGELFF

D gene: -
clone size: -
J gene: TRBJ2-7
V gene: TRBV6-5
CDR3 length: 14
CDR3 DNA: TGTGCCAGTAACGCCGCGGGGGCCGGGTACGAGCAGTACTTC
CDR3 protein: CASNAAGAGYEQYF

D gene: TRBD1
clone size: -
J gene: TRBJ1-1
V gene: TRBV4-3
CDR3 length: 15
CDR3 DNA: TGCGCCAGCAGCCAGACACAGGGGGCTAAGACTGAAGCTTTCTTT
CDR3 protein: CASSQTQGAKTEAFF

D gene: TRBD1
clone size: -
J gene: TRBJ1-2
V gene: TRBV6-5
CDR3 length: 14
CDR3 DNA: TGTGCCAGCAGGAGGGACAGTGCCACGTATGGCTACACCTTC
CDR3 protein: CASRRDSATYGYTF

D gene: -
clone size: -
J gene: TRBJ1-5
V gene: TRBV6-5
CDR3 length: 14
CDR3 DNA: TGTGCCAGCAGCGCGTTCATGGGAGATCAGCCCCAGCATTTT
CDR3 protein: CASSAFMGDQPQHF

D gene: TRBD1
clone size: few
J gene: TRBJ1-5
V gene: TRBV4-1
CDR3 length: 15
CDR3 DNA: TGCGCCAGCAGCCCTAGACAGGGGACGAATCAGCCCCAGCATTTT
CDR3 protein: CASSPRQGTNQPQHF

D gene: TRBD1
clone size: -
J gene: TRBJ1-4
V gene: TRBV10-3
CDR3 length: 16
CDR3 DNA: TGTGCCATCAGTGGGACCACACTCGGACAGGGTGAAAAACTGTTTTTT
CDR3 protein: CAISGTTLGQGEKLFF

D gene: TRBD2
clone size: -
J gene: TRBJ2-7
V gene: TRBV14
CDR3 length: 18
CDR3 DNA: TGTGCCAGCAGCCACCCCTCGGGGGGGTTGGCGGGAGGGTACGAGCAGTACTTC
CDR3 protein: CASSHPSGGLAGGYEQYF

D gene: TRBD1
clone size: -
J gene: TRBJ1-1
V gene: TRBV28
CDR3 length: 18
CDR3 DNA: TGTGCCAGCAGTTTAAGTGTAAGGACAGGGGGGAGGCACACTGAAGCTTTCTTT
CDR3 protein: CASSLSVRTGGRHTEAFF